Each of the 14 T cell receptor beta chains below was sequenced from the same sample in a study of T cell responses to AZD1222 COVID-19 vaccine. Sequenced by immunoSEQ multiplex PCR; TCRdb stores in-frame clones only, minus some. The sample holds fewer than 85,000 clones, 70% to 90% seen once. The input for sequencing was peripheral blood, taken on day 0 of AZD1222 vaccination. The origin of the receptors is an adult in good health.

This sequence joins TRBV7-3 and TRBJ2-2, with 10 bases identical to TRBD2. The CDR3 is 15 amino acids. Germline values: CDR1 SGHTA, CDR2 FQGTGA. V gave up 0 bases and J gave up 9 bases; unmatched junction bases: 4. The CDR3 reads CASSLTPSGGRELFF. CDR3 nucleotide sequence: TGTGCCAGCAGCTTAACGCCTAGCGGGGGTAGGGAGCTGTTTTTT.

CDR3 in DNA: TGTGCCAGCACGGGACGCAAATCCTACGAGCAGTACTTC. Encoded protein: CASTGRKSYEQYF. The V call is TRBV3-1 (or the pseudogene TRBV3-2), the J call TRBJ2-7; either TRBD1 or TRBD2 may fit D (5 bases each). Germline V gene data show CDR1 as LGHDT and CDR2 as YNNKEL (reference sequence). The CDR3 totals 13 residues. V lost 7 bases, J lost 1 base, and 11 bases lay in between.

This clone was found once. The chain is built from TRBV28 and TRBJ1-5; TRBD1 agrees at 7 bases. This CDR3 is built from 12 residues. V lost 11 bases and J lost 3; bases outside the gene matches: 4. The V gene's germline CDR1 is MDHEN and CDR2 SYDVKM. The CDR3 DNA reads as TGTGCCGGACAGGACACCAATCAGCCCCAGCATTTT. It is translated as CAGQDTNQPQHF.

The CDR3 loop is CASSARTGEPSYEQYF. CDR3 in DNA: TGTGCCAGCAGCGCCCGGACGGGAGAACCTTCCTACGAGCAGTACTTC. V is TRBV7-9 and J is TRBJ2-7; TRBD2 might be the D (6 bases). The CDR3 totals 16 residues. The germline V gene encodes CDR1 SEHNR and CDR2 FQNEAQ (reference sequence). Trimming cost V 5 bases and J 1 base, with 18 bases left between them.

The rearrangement uses TRBV3-1 (or the pseudogene TRBV3-2) and TRBJ2-7, with 8 nucleotides matching TRBD1. Germline trimming cut 4 bases from V and 3 bases from J; bases unmatched to any gene: 5. The CDR3 consists of 14 residues. Germline CDR1 is LGHDT and CDR2 is YNNKEL (reference sequence). The CDR3 spells CASSPTGVLYEQYF. The CDR3 DNA sequence: TGTGCCAGCAGCCCGACAGGGGTCCTCTACGAGCAGTACTTC.

This chain links TRBV19 with TRBJ2-7, with D hard to call. CDR1 and CDR2 (germline): LNHDA, SQIVND (reference sequence). V gave up 3 bases and J gave up 5 bases, with 8 bases separating them. The CDR3 totals 12 residues. CDR3 in DNA: TGTGCCAGTAGTATGCGCCCCAACGAGCAGTACTTC. It yields the protein CASSMRPNEQYF.

This chain uses TRBV5-4 with TRBJ1-2; D may be TRBD1 (5 bases). CDR3 length: 15 amino acids. V was pared by 6 bases and J by 8 bases, with 23 bases between. Per the germline V gene, CDR1 is SGHNT and CDR2 is YYREEE (reference sequence). The DNA of the CDR3 is TGTGCCAGCAACCCCGGGGGAGGGTCCCCTCGGGGCTACACCTTC. Its protein is CASNPGGGSPRGYTF.

The rearrangement uses TRBV28 and TRBJ1-1; 8 bases fit TRBD1. V gave up 4 bases and J gave up 0 bases; unmatched junction bases: 16. The CDR3 extends over 19 amino acids. The germline V gene encodes CDR1 MDHEN and CDR2 SYDVKM. CDR3 sequence reads: CASSSVGARGHVVNTEAFF. The CDR3 DNA reads as TGTGCCAGCAGTTCGGTCGGGGCCAGGGGGCACGTGGTGAACACTGAAGCTTTCTTT. The full variable domain, with the rest looked up from reference TRBV28 and TRBJ1-1, is DVKVTQSSRYLVKRTGEKVFLECVQDMDHENMFWYRQDPGLGLRLIYFSYDVKMKEKGDIPEGYSVSREKKERFSLILESASTNQTSMYLCASSSVGARGHVVNTEAFFGQGTRLTVV.

The chain is built from TRBV6-5 and TRBJ1-5, with 9 bases matching TRBD1. V dropped 5 bases and J dropped 6; count of bases not matched to a gene: 8. Per germline, CDR1 MNHEY and CDR2 SVGAGI. The CDR3 totals 15 residues. In nucleotides, the CDR3 is TGTGCCAGCAGTACCGACAGGGGGGATAGTCAGCCCCAGCATTTT. As protein: CASSTDRGDSQPQHF.

The V call is TRBV5-5, the J call TRBJ2-1; TRBD1 is a possible D gene (6 bases). Germline V lookup: CDR1 SGHKS, CDR2 YYEKEE (reference sequence). This CDR3 spans 17 amino acids. With 5 bases removed from V and 4 bases from J, the gap between germline ends came to 22 bases. CDR3 nucleotide sequence: TGTGCCAGCAGTTCCATGATCGTGACAGGCGTTTACAATGAGCAGTTCTTC. Residues: CASSSMIVTGVYNEQFF. Drawing the rest from reference TRBV5-5 and TRBJ2-1, the complete variable domain is DAGVTQSPTHLIKTRGQQVTLRCSPISGHKSVSWYQQVLGQGPQFIFQYYEKEERGRGNFPDRFSARQFPNYSSELNVNALLLGDSALYLCASSSMIVTGVYNEQFFGPGTRLTVL.

A note on this clone: One end of the junction fails to match germline, which may point to a read error. The V call is TRBV2, the J call TRBJ2-6, with D unresolved. This CDR3 has 14 residues. Germline CDR1 and CDR2: SNHLY and FYNNEI. CDR3 bases: TGTGCCAGCATTGAATACTCTGGGGCCAACGTCCTGACTTTC. Its protein is CASIEYSGANVLTF.

This clone has only a few counts. CDR3: CASSSRQGGYTF. The CDR3 DNA reads as TGTGCCAGCAGTTCTCGACAGGGCGGCTACACCTTC. The chain recombines TRBV6-6 with TRBJ1-2; TRBD1 agrees at 7 bases. Germline V lookup: CDR1 MNHNY, CDR2 SVGAGI (reference sequence). This CDR3 is 12 amino acids long. The V segment lost 4 bases and the J segment 8 bases; nucleotides outside the gene matches: 4.

The chain carries TRBV7-6 and TRBJ1-5; D possibly corresponds to TRBD1 (5 bases). Germline CDR1 SGHVS, CDR2 FNYEAQ. The V gene lost 1 base and the J gene lost 5 bases, with 12 bases spanning the gap. This CDR3 spans 15 amino acids. CDR3 loop: CASSLEAGPYQPQHF. The CDR3, as DNA: TGTGCCAGCAGCTTAGAGGCAGGGCCTTATCAGCCCCAGCATTTT.

The chain carries TRBV28 and TRBJ2-7; 8 bases align to TRBD2. This CDR3 region has 13 residues. Germline assignment: CDR1 MDHEN and CDR2 SYDVKM. With V trimmed by 7 bases and J by 7 bases, 9 bases remained unmatched. CDR3 nucleotides: TGTGCCAGCACCCGGGGGGGTTTGTGGGAGCAGTACTTC. Protein: CASTRGGLWEQYF. Drawing the rest from reference TRBV28 and TRBJ2-7, the complete variable domain is DVKVTQSSRYLVKRTGEKVFLECVQDMDHENMFWYRQDPGLGLRLIYFSYDVKMKEKGDIPEGYSVSREKKERFSLILESASTNQTSMYLCASTRGGLWEQYFGPGTRLTVT.